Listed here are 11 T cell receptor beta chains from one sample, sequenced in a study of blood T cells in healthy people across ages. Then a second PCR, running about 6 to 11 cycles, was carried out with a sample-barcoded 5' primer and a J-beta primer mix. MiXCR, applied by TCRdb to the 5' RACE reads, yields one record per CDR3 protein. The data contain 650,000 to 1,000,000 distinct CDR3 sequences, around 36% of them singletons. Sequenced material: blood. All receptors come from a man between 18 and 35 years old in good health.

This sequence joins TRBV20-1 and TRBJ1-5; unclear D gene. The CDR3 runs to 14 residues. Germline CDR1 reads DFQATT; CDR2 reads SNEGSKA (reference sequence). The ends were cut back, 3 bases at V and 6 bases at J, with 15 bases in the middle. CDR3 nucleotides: TGCAGTGCTAGGGACCCCACTTTCGGTCAGCCCCAGCATTTT. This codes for CSARDPTFGQPQHF.

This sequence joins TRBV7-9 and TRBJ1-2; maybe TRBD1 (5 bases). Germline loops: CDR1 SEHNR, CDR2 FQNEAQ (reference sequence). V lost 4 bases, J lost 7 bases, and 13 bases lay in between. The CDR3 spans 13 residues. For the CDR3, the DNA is TGTGCCAGCAGCTCCAGGGCCAAGGGTGGCTACACCTTC. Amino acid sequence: CASSSRAKGGYTF.

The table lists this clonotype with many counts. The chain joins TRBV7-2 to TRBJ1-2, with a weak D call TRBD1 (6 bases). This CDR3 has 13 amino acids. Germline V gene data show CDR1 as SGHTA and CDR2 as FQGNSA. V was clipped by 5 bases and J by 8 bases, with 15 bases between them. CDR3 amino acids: CASSPDRFDGYTF. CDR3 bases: TGTGCCAGCAGCCCAGACAGGTTTGACGGCTACACCTTC.

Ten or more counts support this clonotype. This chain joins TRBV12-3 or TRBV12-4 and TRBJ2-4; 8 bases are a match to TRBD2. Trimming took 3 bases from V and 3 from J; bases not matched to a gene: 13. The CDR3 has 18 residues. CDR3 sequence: CASSFSLDPRGGKNIQYF. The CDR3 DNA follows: TGTGCCAGCAGTTTCTCTCTCGACCCTCGGGGGGGCAAAAACATTCAGTACTTC.

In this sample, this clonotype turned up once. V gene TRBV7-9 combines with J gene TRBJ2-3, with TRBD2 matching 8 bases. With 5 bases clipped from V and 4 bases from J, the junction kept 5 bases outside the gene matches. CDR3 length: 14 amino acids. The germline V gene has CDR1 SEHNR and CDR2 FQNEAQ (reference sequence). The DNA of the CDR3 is TGTGCCAGCAGCCAGGGACTAGTTCCAGATACGCAGTATTTT. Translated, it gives CASSQGLVPDTQYF.

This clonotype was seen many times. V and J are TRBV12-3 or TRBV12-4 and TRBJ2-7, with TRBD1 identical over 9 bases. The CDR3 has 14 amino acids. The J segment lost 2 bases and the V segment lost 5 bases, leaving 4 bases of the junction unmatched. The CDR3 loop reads CASSPRDRAYEQYF. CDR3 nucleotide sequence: TGTGCCAGCAGTCCGCGGGACAGGGCCTACGAGCAGTACTTC.

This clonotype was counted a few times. CDR3 sequence: CSVEIGGGQPQHF. The CDR3 DNA reads TGCAGCGTTGAGATAGGGGGCGGTCAGCCCCAGCATTTT. V and J are TRBV29-1 and TRBJ1-5; 7 positions agree with TRBD1. V shed 3 bases and J 6 bases; nucleotides not matched to a gene: 5. The CDR3 consists of 13 residues. Germline lookup yields CDR1 SQVTM and CDR2 ANQGSEA.

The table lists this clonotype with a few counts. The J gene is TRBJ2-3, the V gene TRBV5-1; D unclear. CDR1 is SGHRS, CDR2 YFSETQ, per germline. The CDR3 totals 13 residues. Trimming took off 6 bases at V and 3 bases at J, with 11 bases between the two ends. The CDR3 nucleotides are TGCGCCAGCACCGCGATGGGTACAGATACGCAGTATTTT. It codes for CASTAMGTDTQYF. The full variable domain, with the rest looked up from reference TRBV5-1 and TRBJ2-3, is KAGVTQTPRYLIKTRGQQVTLSCSPISGHRSVSWYQQTPGQGLQFLFEYFSETQRNKGNFPGRFSGRQFSNSRSEMNVSTLELGDSALYLCASTAMGTDTQYFGPGTRLTVL.

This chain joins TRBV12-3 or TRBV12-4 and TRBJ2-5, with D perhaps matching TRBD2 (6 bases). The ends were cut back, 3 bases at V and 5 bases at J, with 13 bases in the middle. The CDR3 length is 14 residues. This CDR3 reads CASSFPGVYETQYF. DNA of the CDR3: TGTGCCAGCAGTTTTCCGGGGGTGTACGAGACCCAGTACTTC.

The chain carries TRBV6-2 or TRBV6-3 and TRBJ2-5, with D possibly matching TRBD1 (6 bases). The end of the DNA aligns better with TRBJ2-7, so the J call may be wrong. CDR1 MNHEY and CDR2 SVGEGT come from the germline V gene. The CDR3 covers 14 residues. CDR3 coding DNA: TGTGCCAGCAGTTACTGGGGGCGAGAGTACGAGCAGTACTTC. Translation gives CASSYWGREYEQYF.

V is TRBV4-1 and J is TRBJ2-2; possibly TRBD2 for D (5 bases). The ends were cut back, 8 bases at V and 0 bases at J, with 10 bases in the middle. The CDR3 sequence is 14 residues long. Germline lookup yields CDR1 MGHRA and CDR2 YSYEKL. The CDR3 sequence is CASSDGANTGELFF. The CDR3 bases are TGCGCCAGCTCCGACGGGGCGAACACCGGGGAGCTGTTTTTT.